Below, 13 T cell receptor beta chains from the same sample are listed, as sequenced in a study of T cells in Graves' hyperthyroidism and ophthalmopathy. The TCR beta CDR3 regions underwent amplification using RNA transcripts as the source. The HTBI primer set was used in a first-round RT-PCR of the TCR CDR3. One entry per CDR3 protein results from TCRdb running MiXCR on the multiplex PCR reads. The data contain 500,000 to 550,000 distinct CDR3 sequences, 15% to 20% of them singletons. The sample consisted of blood. The receptors shown here come from a middle-aged man with Graves' ophthalmopathy.

This clonotype has ten or more counts. This chain joins TRBV12-3 or TRBV12-4 and TRBJ1-2, with 10 bases fitting TRBD1. This CDR3 is built from 15 residues. After removal of 5 bases from V and 2 bases from J, the junction contained 5 bases not matched to a gene. CDR3 sequence reads: CASSETGGRNYGYTF. The DNA of the CDR3 is TGTGCCAGCAGTGAGACAGGGGGCCGGAACTATGGCTACACCTTC.

This clonotype was counted between two and nine times. The chain has TRBV7-9 and TRBJ2-1; TRBD2 is a possible D gene (6 bases). CDR1 and CDR2 (germline): SEHNR, FQNEAQ (reference sequence). This CDR3 spans 13 amino acids. Trimming shortened V by 6 bases and J by 8 bases, and 14 bases separated the two germline ends. For the CDR3, the DNA is TGTGCCAGCAGGAAGACTAGTTTCGATGAGCAGTTCTTC. It codes for CASRKTSFDEQFF. The full variable domain, in which reference TRBV7-9 and TRBJ2-1 provide the parts outside the CDR3, is DTGVSQNPRHKITKRGQNVTFRCDPISEHNRLYWYRQTLGQGPEFLTYFQNEAQLEKSRLLSDRFSAERPKGSFSTLEIQRTEQGDSAMYLCASRKTSFDEQFFGPGTRLTVL.

This clonotype has more than one count but fewer than ten. V usage is TRBV24-1 and J usage is TRBJ2-3; D is perhaps TRBD2 (5 bases). From germline, CDR1 is KGHDR and CDR2 SFDVKD. Trimming pared 2 bases from V and 3 bases from J, leaving 17 bases between. The CDR3 sequence is 17 residues long. This chain's CDR3 is CATSDSRRGIGTDTQYF. In nucleotides, the CDR3 is TGTGCCACCAGTGATTCCCGTCGAGGGATTGGTACAGATACGCAGTATTTT.

A word on this clonotype: This sequence may be a read error, since a much larger clone differs from it by one base. The rearrangement uses TRBV2 and TRBJ2-2; D is perhaps TRBD2 (5 bases). V was trimmed by 7 bases and J by 4 bases, leaving 16 bases between them. From germline, CDR1 is SNHLY and CDR2 FYNNEI. The CDR3 consists of 15 residues. The CDR3 coding sequence is TGTGCCAGCAAACGCCTAGCAGCGAGCACCGGGGAGCTGTTTTTT. Protein: CASKRLAASTGELFF.

The chain is built from TRBV7-2 and TRBJ2-5; D is ambiguous. The CDR3 length is 13 residues. Germline assignment: CDR1 SGHTA and CDR2 FQGNSA. Between the trimmed V and J ends, which lost 5 bases and 5 bases, there was a span of 12 bases. The DNA for the CDR3 is TGTGCCAGCAGCCCCTCACCTCTGGAGACCCAGTACTTC. This codes for CASSPSPLETQYF.

The rearrangement uses TRBV7-2 and TRBJ2-3; perhaps D is TRBD1 or TRBD2 (6 bases each). The ends were cut back, 3 bases at V and 1 base at J, with 11 bases in the middle. Per the germline V gene, CDR1 is SGHTA and CDR2 is FQGNSA. This CDR3 spans 15 amino acids. The CDR3 nucleotides read TGTGCCAGCAGCTTGGACGGGGGCCGCACAGATACGCAGTATTTT. Protein sequence: CASSLDGGRTDTQYF.

This clonotype was recorded at least ten times. The chain links TRBV2 to TRBJ2-1; 9 nucleotides line up with TRBD1. Germline V lookup: CDR1 SNHLY, CDR2 FYNNEI. CDR3 length equals 13 residues. With V trimmed by 7 bases and J by 7 bases, 5 bases remained unmatched. The DNA for the CDR3 is TGTGCCAGCATCTCGGACAGGGGTAATGAGCAGTTCTTC. Translated, it gives CASISDRGNEQFF.

A word on this clonotype: This may be a read error, as it is one base from a much larger clone. The chain links TRBV20-1 to TRBJ2-3, with 7 bases lining up with TRBD2. The CDR3 contains 12 residues. Looked up from germline, CDR1 is DFQATT and CDR2 is SNEGSKA (reference sequence). Germline trimming cut 3 bases from V and 4 bases from J; bases unmatched to any gene: 1. As DNA, the CDR3 is TGCAGTGCTAGCGCGGGGGCAGATACGCAGTATTTT. Its translation: CSASAGADTQYF.

This clonotype has ten or more counts. V usage is TRBV20-1 and J usage is TRBJ2-1; unclear D gene. The CDR3 has 15 amino acids. Germline V lookup: CDR1 DFQATT, CDR2 SNEGSKA (reference sequence). Trimming pared 0 bases from V and 7 bases from J, leaving 16 bases between. CDR3 residues: CSARDVAAPWNEQFF. CDR3 bases: TGCAGTGCTAGAGACGTGGCGGCCCCATGGAATGAGCAGTTCTTC.

The J gene is TRBJ1-5, the V gene TRBV29-1; 8 bases match TRBD1. From germline, CDR1 is SQVTM and CDR2 ANQGSEA. V shed 4 bases and J 6 bases; nucleotides not matched to a gene: 11. This CDR3 has 15 amino acids. The CDR3 loop is CSVAFSTGESQPQHF. CDR3 in DNA: TGCAGCGTTGCTTTCTCGACAGGGGAAAGTCAGCCCCAGCATTTT.

V is TRBV18 and J is TRBJ2-7; weak D call: TRBD2 (7 bases). With 2 bases removed from V and 3 bases from J, the gap between germline ends came to 14 bases. Germline V CDR1 and CDR2: KGHSH, LQKENI. The CDR3 runs 15 residues. The CDR3 nucleotides are TGTGCCAGCTCACCAAATCGGGGGGCGGTCTACGAGCAGTACTTC. Translation gives CASSPNRGAVYEQYF. The full variable domain, rest sourced from reference TRBV18 and TRBJ2-7, is NAGVMQNPRHLVRRRGQEARLRCSPMKGHSHVYWYRQLPEEGLKFMVYLQKENIIDESGMPKERFSAEFPKEGPSILRIQQVVRGDSAAYFCASSPNRGAVYEQYFGPGTRLTVT.

In this sample, this clonotype turned up many times. The V call is TRBV5-1, the J call TRBJ1-2; tentatively, D is TRBD1 (5 bases). This CDR3 comprises 15 residues. Germline loops: CDR1 SGHRS, CDR2 YFSETQ. Trimming took off 4 bases at V and 4 bases at J, with 17 bases between the two ends. CDR3 in amino acids: CASSPTETTLYGYTF. In nucleotides, the CDR3 is TGCGCCAGCAGCCCGACAGAGACTACTCTCTATGGCTACACCTTC.

At least ten counts were recorded for this clonotype. The rearrangement links TRBV6-2 or TRBV6-3 to TRBJ2-7, with 9 bases matching TRBD1. This CDR3 spans 16 amino acids. After removal of 4 bases from V and 2 bases from J, the junction contained 9 bases not matched to a gene. CDR1 MNHEY and CDR2 SVGEGT come from the germline V gene. CDR3 amino acids: CASSFHAGTGTYEQYF. The DNA for the CDR3 is TGTGCCAGCAGTTTCCATGCCGGGACAGGGACCTACGAGCAGTACTTC.